The following is a T cell receptor (beta chain) sequence with its context. Here immunoSEQ multiplex PCR was the method, and the copy in TCRdb shows in-frame clones only, minus some. This table has approximately 98,000 clones, just over 85% appearing once. The source of the sample is a study of blood T cell repertoires in COVID-19. The overall study: Acute and convalescent COVID-19 samples came from the United States, Italy and Spain.

The sample taken for sequencing was peripheral blood. The TCR originated in a human donor in a cohort sampled during active COVID-19.

This chain's CDR3 is CASSYPPGQGYNEQFF. The CDR3 DNA reads TGTGCCAGCAGTTACCCCCCGGGACAGGGGTACAATGAGCAGTTCTTC. This chain connects TRBV6-6 to TRBJ2-1, with 10 bases fitting TRBD1. Looked up from germline, CDR1 is MNHNY and CDR2 is SVGAGI (reference sequence). V gave up 2 bases and J gave up 4 bases; unmatched junction bases: 5. This CDR3 region has 16 residues.